The text below deals with one T cell receptor (beta chain). Its antigen is unknown. Time point in this sample: recipient sample about 28 days before transplant, after cytoreduction. Recipients were bled about 28 days pretransplant and at posttransplant days 30, 100, 180. TCRdb keeps only in-frame clones here, not all; method: immunoSEQ multiplex PCR. Of about 9,600 clones in the sample, 70% to 85% are singletons; the top ten hold under 40%. The trim removed 6 bases at V and 1 base at J, leaving 6 bases unmatched. The CDR3 covers 15 residues. The germline CDR1 and CDR2 sequences are SNHLY and FYNNEI. The data are from a study of T cell clonotyping in hematopoietic cell transplantation. Study background: Recipient samples before transplant were obtained post-cytoreduction.

Study observations and caveats: At the given depth, recipient repertoires were over 95% de novo clonotypes.

V gene TRBV2 combines with J gene TRBJ2-7, with 10 nucleotides matching TRBD2. Sequencing was performed on peripheral blood mononuclear cells, taken before stem cell transplant. The TCR comes from a man aged 55 to 70 with acute myeloid leukemia. Some clones in this sample may be carry-over from other donors' samples. As DNA, the CDR3 is TGTGCCAGCAGGCCAATAGCGGGAGGTTCCTACGAGCAGTACTTC. It encodes CASRPIAGGSYEQYF.